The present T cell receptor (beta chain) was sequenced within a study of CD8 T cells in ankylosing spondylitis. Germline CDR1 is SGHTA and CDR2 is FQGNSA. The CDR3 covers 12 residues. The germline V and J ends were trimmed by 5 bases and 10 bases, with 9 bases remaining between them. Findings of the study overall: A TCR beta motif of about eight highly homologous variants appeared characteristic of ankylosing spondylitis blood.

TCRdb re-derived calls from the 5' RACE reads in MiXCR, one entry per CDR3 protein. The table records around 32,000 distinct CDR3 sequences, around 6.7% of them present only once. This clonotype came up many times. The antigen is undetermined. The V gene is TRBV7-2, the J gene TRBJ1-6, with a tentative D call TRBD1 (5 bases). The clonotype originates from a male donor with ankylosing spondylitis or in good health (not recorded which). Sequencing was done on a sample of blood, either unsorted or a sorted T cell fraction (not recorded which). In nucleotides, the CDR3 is TGTGCCAGCAGCCATCGGGGGTCACCCCTCCACTTT. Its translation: CASSHRGSPLHF.